The 5 T cell receptor beta chains listed next were all sequenced from one sample in a study of shared clonotypes between healthy human individuals. Sequencing used immunoSEQ multiplex PCR; TCRdb keeps in-frame clones, though not all of them. In the table there are a few million clones, around 94% of which are singletons. The sample comprised naive CD4+ T cells sorted from blood. As to subset: CD45RA+ positively selected. The origin of the receptors is a man between 18 and 29 years old in good health.

Regarding this clone: The junction does not match germline at one end; this may be a read error. The chain has TRBV27 and TRBJ2-7; D not resolved. In germline, CDR1 is MNHEY, CDR2 SMNVEV (reference sequence). There are 11 residues in the CDR3. This chain's CDR3 is CATLRLHEQHF. CDR3 coding DNA: TGTGCCACCTTAAGGCTCCACGAGCAGCACTTC.

The chain couples TRBV6-6 to TRBJ1-5; 9 positions match TRBD1. Per germline, CDR1 MNHNY and CDR2 SVGAGI (reference sequence). With V trimmed by 5 bases and J by 15 bases, 5 bases remained unmatched. The CDR3 contains 11 residues. CDR3 DNA sequence: TGTGCCAGCAGTCGGGACAGGGAGATGCATTTT. Its translation is CASSRDREMHF.

The J gene is TRBJ2-7, the V gene TRBV5-4; 9 bases fit TRBD2. Per the germline V gene, CDR1 is SGHNT and CDR2 is YYREEE (reference sequence). V lost 6 bases, J lost 5 bases, and 12 bases stayed unmatched. CDR3 size: 15 residues. CDR3 region: CASIPLAGGPNEQYF. CDR3 DNA sequence: TGTGCCAGCATTCCCCTTGCGGGAGGGCCCAACGAGCAGTACTTC.

This chain links TRBV7-2 with TRBJ2-3; TRBD1 agrees at 9 bases. Germline-derived CDR1 and CDR2 are SGHTA and FQGNSA. V was pared by 0 bases and J by 4 bases, with 5 bases of the junction left unmatched. This CDR3 region has 16 residues. The CDR3: CASSLAGQGMADTQYF. CDR3 sequence (DNA): TGTGCCAGCAGCTTAGCTGGACAGGGGATGGCAGATACGCAGTATTTT.

This chain uses TRBV6-5 with TRBJ2-1; TRBD1 or TRBD2 may be the D gene (5 bases each). The V gene lost 4 bases and the J gene lost 0 bases, with 13 bases spanning the gap. This CDR3 spans 16 amino acids. Germline CDR1 MNHEY, CDR2 SVGAGI. For the CDR3, the DNA is TGTGCCAGCAGTTCTGGGACGGTCAGCTCCTACAATGAGCAGTTCTTC. Protein sequence: CASSSGTVSSYNEQFF.